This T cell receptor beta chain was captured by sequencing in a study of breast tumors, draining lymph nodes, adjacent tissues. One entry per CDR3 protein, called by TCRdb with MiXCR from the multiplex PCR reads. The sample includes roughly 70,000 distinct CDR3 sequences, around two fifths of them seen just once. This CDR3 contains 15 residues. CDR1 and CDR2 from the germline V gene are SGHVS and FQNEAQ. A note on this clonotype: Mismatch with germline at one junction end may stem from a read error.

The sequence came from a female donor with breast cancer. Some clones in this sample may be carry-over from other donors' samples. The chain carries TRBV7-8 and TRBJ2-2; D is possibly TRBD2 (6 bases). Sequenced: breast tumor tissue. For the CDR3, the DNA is TGTGCCAGCAGCCCGTCGGGGGTTAACCCCGGGGGGCTGTTTTTT. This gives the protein CASSPSGVNPGGLFF.